This TCR beta chain was identified in a study of blood T cell repertoires in COVID-19. Study context: The analysed material was cDNA or gDNA that came from T cells, B-cell-depleted T cells, or PBMCs.

Sequencing was performed with immunoSEQ multiplex PCR; in TCRdb, only in-frame clones are kept and a portion is missing. The sample carries approximately 110,000 clones, 85% recorded once. The germline V gene encodes CDR1 SGHTA and CDR2 FQGNSA. V lost 1 base, J lost 5 bases, and 6 bases stayed unmatched. This CDR3 contains 15 residues. This rearrangement joins TRBV7-2 to TRBJ2-7; 9 bases match TRBD2. The clonotype originates from a human donor in a cohort sampled during active COVID-19. Sequencing was carried out using peripheral blood. CDR3 coding DNA: TGTGCCAGCAGCTTAGTTGGCGGGGGGGTTAACGAGCAGTACTTC. Translated, it gives CASSLVGGGVNEQYF.